The 28 T cell receptor beta chains below were found in one sample sequenced in a study of CD8 T cells in ankylosing spondylitis. Via MiXCR, TCRdb re-called the 5' RACE reads, giving one row per CDR3 protein. The data show around 220,000 distinct CDR3 sequences, over 9.5% seen once. Sequenced: blood, either unsorted or a sorted T cell fraction (not recorded which). The receptor source for this set is a male donor with ankylosing spondylitis or in good health (not recorded which).

The chain joins TRBV30 to TRBJ2-2; D remains ambiguous. The CDR3 has 10 residues. Germline CDR1 and CDR2: GTSNPN and SVGIG (reference sequence). Between the trimmed V and J ends, which lost 4 bases and 8 bases, there was a span of 5 bases. The CDR3 DNA sequence: TGTGCCTGGAAAGGAGGGGAGCTGTTTTTT. This codes for CAWKGGELFF.

In this sample, this clonotype turned up many times. V is TRBV20-1 and J is TRBJ2-7; D remains ambiguous. V was cut by 6 bases and J by 5 bases, with 8 bases left in between. This CDR3 contains 10 residues. The germline CDR1 and CDR2 sequences are DFQATT and SNEGSKA (reference sequence). The CDR3 here is CSAATDEQYF. The CDR3 DNA follows: TGCAGTGCCGCCACTGACGAGCAGTACTTC.

The sample holds many counts of this clonotype. The chain is built from TRBV20-1 and TRBJ1-4; D unresolved. V lost 4 bases to trimming and J lost 8 bases, with 17 bases between them. The CDR3 is 14 amino acids. Germline CDR1 is DFQATT and CDR2 is SNEGSKA (reference sequence). As DNA, the CDR3 is TGCAGTGCTACGGGAGGGAGGTCAGAAGAAAAACTGTTTTTT. It codes for CSATGGRSEEKLFF.

This clonotype was seen ten or more times. The chain has TRBV10-3 and TRBJ2-3; D may match TRBD1 or TRBD2 (5 bases each). Germline lookup yields CDR1 ENHRY and CDR2 SYGVKD. V shed 8 bases and J shed 0 bases, with 9 bases lying between them. This CDR3 spans 13 amino acids. The CDR3 region has the DNA TGTGCCATCGGGGGTTCTAGCACAGATACGCAGTATTTT. Protein: CAIGGSSTDTQYF.

This clonotype has a handful of counts. This chain uses TRBV21-1 with TRBJ1-5; the D call TRBD1 from the table was never checked on the DNA. TRBV21-1 is a listed pseudogene. The CDR3 length is 16 residues. CDR3 residues: CASSHPVRGSNQPQHF. The CDR3 DNA follows: TGTGCCAGCAGCCACCCCGTTAGGGGGAGCAATCAGCCCCAGCATTTT.

In this sample, this clonotype turned up many times. The rearrangement joins TRBV20-1 to TRBJ2-5; D uncertain. Per germline, CDR1 DFQATT and CDR2 SNEGSKA (reference sequence). The CDR3 sequence is 14 residues long. Trimming cost V 7 bases and J 4 bases, with 19 bases left between them. CDR3 DNA: TGCAGTGTCCGGGCTTCCGATCGGCGAGAGACCCAGTACTTC. Translated: CSVRASDRRETQYF.

This chain connects TRBV15 to TRBJ1-1; no clear D. This CDR3 spans 12 amino acids. Trimming shortened V by 5 bases and J by 5 bases, and 9 bases separated the two germline ends. Germline CDR1 is LNHNV and CDR2 is YYDKDF (reference sequence). CDR3 in amino acids: CATSGEGTEAFF. The CDR3 DNA is TGTGCCACCAGCGGGGAAGGGACTGAAGCTTTCTTT.

The sample holds a few counts of this clonotype. The rearrangement joins TRBV28 to TRBJ1-2; no clear D gene. CDR1 is MDHEN, CDR2 SYDVKM, per germline. This CDR3 contains 12 residues. V was pared by 7 bases and J by 4 bases, with 10 bases between. The CDR3 reads CASTRGSYGYTF. CDR3 bases: TGTGCCAGCACACGGGGAAGCTATGGCTACACCTTC.

This clonotype was observed many times. The rearrangement uses TRBV15 and TRBJ2-5; possibly TRBD2 for D (5 bases). The germline V gene has CDR1 LNHNV and CDR2 YYDKDF (reference sequence). V lost 0 bases and J lost 7, with 12 bases in between. The CDR3 totals 14 residues. DNA for the CDR3: TGTGCCACCAGCAGAGAAGCGGTTATGGGGACCCAGTACTTC. Protein product: CATSREAVMGTQYF.

This clonotype was observed at least ten times. V gene TRBV7-2 combines with J gene TRBJ2-3; 9 bases agree with TRBD2. CDR1 and CDR2 from the germline V gene are SGHTA and FQGNSA. V was pared by 1 base and J by 0 bases, with 5 bases of the junction left unmatched. The CDR3 runs 17 residues. CDR3 DNA sequence: TGTGCCAGCAGCTTAGTTCCAGCGGGGGGAAGCACAGATACGCAGTATTTT. This sequence encodes CASSLVPAGGSTDTQYF.

In this sample, this clonotype turned up many times. This chain joins TRBV5-5 and TRBJ2-2; D unclear. The CDR3 loop spans 12 amino acids. V was trimmed by 4 bases and J by 7 bases, leaving 8 bases between them. The germline V gene has CDR1 SGHKS and CDR2 YYEKEE (reference sequence). CDR3 in amino acids: CASSPVIGELFF. In DNA form, the CDR3 reads TGTGCCAGCAGCCCCGTTATCGGGGAGCTGTTTTTT.

This clonotype was seen a handful of times. The rearrangement uses TRBV6-5 and TRBJ2-7; D is unresolved. V was clipped by 0 bases and J by 3 bases, with 6 bases between them. CDR1 and CDR2 (germline): MNHEY, SVGAGI. This CDR3 contains 13 residues. CDR3 region: CASSYSAGYEQYF. In DNA form, the CDR3 reads TGTGCCAGCAGTTACTCGGCAGGCTACGAGCAGTACTTC.

In this sample, this clonotype turned up many times. This chain links TRBV29-1 with TRBJ1-1, with TRBD1 matching 9 bases. The V gene end was trimmed by 6 bases and the J gene end by 0 bases; junction bases not matched to a gene: 2. Germline values: CDR1 SQVTM, CDR2 ANQGSEA. There are 13 residues in the CDR3. The CDR3 loop is CSVGDRVNTEAFF. DNA for the CDR3: TGCAGCGTGGGGGACAGGGTGAACACTGAAGCTTTCTTT.

This clonotype was detected many times. The CDR3 DNA reads as TGCGCCAGCAGCTTGGTTTCAGGGGACTATGGCTACACCTTC. Translation gives CASSLVSGDYGYTF. This chain connects TRBV5-1 to TRBJ1-2; tentatively, D is TRBD1 (6 bases). The CDR3 consists of 14 residues. CDR1 and CDR2 (germline): SGHRS, YFSETQ. Trimming left V 0 bases short and J 3 bases short, with 9 bases between.

Comment on this clonotype: Being one base from a much bigger clone, this may be a read error. This rearrangement joins TRBV3-1 to TRBJ1-5; D uncertain. CDR3 length: 14 residues. The germline CDR1 and CDR2 sequences are LGHDT and YNNKEL (reference sequence). The CDR3 DNA reads as TGTGCCAACAGCCAAGGGAGGGTCGATCAGCCCCAGCATTTT. This sequence encodes CANSQGRVDQPQHF.

In its sample, this clonotype was seen many times. The chain is built from TRBV9 and TRBJ2-1, with D possibly matching TRBD2 (6 bases). Germline-derived CDR1 and CDR2 are SGDLS and YYNGEE. Trimming took 7 bases from V and 5 from J, leaving 13 bases between them. The CDR3 has 13 residues. CDR3: CASSWRGDNEQFF. The CDR3 DNA reads TGTGCCAGCTCCTGGCGGGGTGACAATGAGCAGTTCTTC. Together with reference TRBV9 and TRBJ2-1, the CDR3 gives the full variable domain: DSGVTQTPKHLITATGQRVTLRCSPRSGDLSVYWYQQSLDQGLQFLIQYYNGEERAKGNILERFSAQQFPDLHSELNLSSLELGDSALYFCASSWRGDNEQFFGPGTRLTVL.

This clonotype was observed a handful of times. The chain recombines TRBV9 with TRBJ2-2; no reliable D call. The CDR3 is made up of 16 amino acids. From germline, CDR1 is SGDLS and CDR2 YYNGEE. V lost 0 bases to trimming and J lost 0 bases, with 9 bases between them. This CDR3 reads CASSVDPAPNTGELFF. The CDR3 nucleotides are TGTGCCAGCAGCGTAGATCCAGCCCCGAACACCGGGGAGCTGTTTTTT.

In its sample, this clonotype was seen many times. The V call is TRBV7-9, the J call TRBJ2-2, with D maybe TRBD2 (6 bases). CDR1 and CDR2 from the germline V gene are SEHNR and FQNEAQ (reference sequence). The V gene lost 5 bases and the J gene lost 7 bases, with 14 bases spanning the gap. The CDR3 loop spans 14 amino acids. This CDR3 is CASSLGGVVGELFF. The CDR3 DNA sequence: TGTGCCAGCAGCCTTGGAGGGGTCGTCGGGGAGCTGTTTTTT.

This clonotype occurred a few times. One junction end disagrees with the germline gene, perhaps due to a read error. The chain links TRBV20-1 to TRBJ2-5, with 7 bases aligning to TRBD1. CDR3 length: 17 residues. The germline CDR1 and CDR2 sequences are DFQATT and SNEGSKA (reference sequence). This CDR3 reads CCARDPSGAGGGETQYF. The DNA of the CDR3 is TGCTGTGCTAGAGATCCCTCCGGGGCAGGGGGTGGGGAGACCCAGTACTTC.

On this clonotype: A single base separates this from a much larger clone, so it may be a read error. The chain recombines TRBV6-5 with TRBJ1-1; D gene uncertain. This CDR3 region has 13 residues. Trimming shortened V by 4 bases and J by 2 bases, and 8 bases separated the two germline ends. Germline CDR1 reads MNHEY; CDR2 reads SVGAGI. This CDR3 reads CASSFNFNTEAFF. In DNA form, the CDR3 reads TGTGCCAGCAGTTTTAACTTTAACACTGAAGCTTTCTTT.

This clonotype appeared many times. This chain connects TRBV20-1 to TRBJ2-7, with D perhaps given as TRBD1 or TRBD2 (5 bases each). Trimming pared 1 base from V and 0 bases from J, leaving 13 bases between. Germline assignment: CDR1 DFQATT and CDR2 SNEGSKA (reference sequence). This CDR3 comprises 15 residues. CDR3 sequence reads: CSARASAGSSYEQYF. CDR3 in DNA: TGCAGTGCTAGAGCTTCGGCAGGGAGCTCCTACGAGCAGTACTTC.

This clonotype was seen many times. This sequence joins TRBV10-3 and TRBJ1-1, with D perhaps TRBD1 (6 bases). V was shortened by 6 bases and J by 0 bases, with 11 bases between the two germline ends. From germline, CDR1 is ENHRY and CDR2 SYGVKD. The CDR3 sequence is 14 residues long. This chain's CDR3 is CAIRDSTMNTEAFF. CDR3 DNA: TGTGCCATCAGGGACAGTACTATGAACACTGAAGCTTTCTTT.

A few counts support this clonotype. The chain couples TRBV6-5 to TRBJ2-1, with D perhaps TRBD2 (5 bases). Germline V gene data show CDR1 as MNHEY and CDR2 as SVGAGI. The CDR3 runs 11 residues. The V end was cut by 8 bases, the J end by 3 bases, with 5 bases between. Here the CDR3 reads CASRDYNEQFF. The CDR3 bases are TGTGCCAGCCGGGACTACAATGAGCAGTTCTTC.

The J gene is TRBJ2-7, the V gene TRBV24-1; tentatively, D is TRBD1 (6 bases). The germline gives CDR1 KGHDR, CDR2 SFDVKD. V was trimmed by 8 bases and J by 3 bases, leaving 13 bases between them. This CDR3 is built from 13 residues. The CDR3, as DNA: TGTGCCACCATCTCGGGCAGGGGCTACGAGCAGTACTTC. Translated, it gives CATISGRGYEQYF.

This clonotype appeared many times. The chain is built from TRBV5-5 and TRBJ2-5, with TRBD2 as a possible D gene (5 bases). The germline V and J ends were trimmed by 2 bases and 5 bases, with 7 bases remaining between them. The V gene's germline CDR1 is SGHKS and CDR2 YYEKEE (reference sequence). This CDR3 comprises 12 residues. In DNA form, the CDR3 reads TGTGCCAGCAGCTTTTGGAGGGAGACCCAGTACTTC. Translation gives CASSFWRETQYF.

V gene TRBV5-1 combines with J gene TRBJ2-1; TRBD2 matches 7 bases. J gave up 2 bases and V 0 bases, and 5 bases lay outside the gene matches. The CDR3 is made up of 16 amino acids. Germline CDR1 SGHRS, CDR2 YFSETQ. The CDR3 loop is CASSLDVGGAYNEQFF. CDR3 bases: TGCGCCAGCAGCTTGGACGTGGGGGGGGCCTACAATGAGCAGTTCTTC. The full variable domain, completed using reference TRBV5-1 and TRBJ2-1, is KAGVTQTPRYLIKTRGQQVTLSCSPISGHRSVSWYQQTPGQGLQFLFEYFSETQRNKGNFPGRFSGRQFSNSRSEMNVSTLELGDSALYLCASSLDVGGAYNEQFFGPGTRLTVL.

This clonotype has a count of ten or more. The J gene is TRBJ2-3, the V gene TRBV7-3; TRBD2 might be the D (7 bases). The germline V and J ends were trimmed by 0 bases and 5 bases, with 15 bases remaining between them. This CDR3 contains 16 residues. Germline loops: CDR1 SGHTA, CDR2 FQGTGA. The CDR3 region is CASSLTGGGQGDTQYF. CDR3 coding DNA: TGTGCCAGCAGCTTAACGGGGGGGGGCCAGGGAGATACGCAGTATTTT.

This CDR3 is CASSPTSGGGYEQYF. The CDR3 nucleotides are TGTGCCAGCTCGCCAACTAGCGGGGGGGGCTACGAGCAGTACTTC. The chain links TRBV18 to TRBJ2-7; 13 positions match TRBD2. This CDR3 contains 15 residues. V gave up 6 bases and J gave up 3 bases; unmatched junction bases: 5. The germline gives CDR1 KGHSH, CDR2 LQKENI.